A selection of T cell receptor beta chains follows, all from one sample in a study of T-cell memory formation after mild COVID-19. Each CDR3 protein gets one entry after TCRdb re-called the 5' RACE reads with MiXCR. Of 360,000 or so distinct CDR3 sequences listed, 28% are singletons. The sequencing input was PBMCs or a T cell subset sorted from them (not recorded which). Source of these receptors: an adult woman who had mild COVID-19 (a few samples of this study predate the infection). Cell type and time point are not known. CDR3s include the opening cysteine and the closing phenylalanine or tryptophan. D genes are given only for firm matches. Clone size is stated in some rows and not others, as once, few, many or a class when expanded.

J gene,clone size,V gene,D gene,CDR3 DNA,CDR3 protein
TRBJ2-2,few,TRBV19,NA,TGTGCCGGGGGAGGGGGCAACACCGGGGAGCTGTTTTTT,CAGGGGNTGELFF
TRBJ2-1,few,TRBV12-3/TRBV12-4,TRBD2,TGTGCCAGCAGTAGACTAGCGGGCCGCAGGGATGAGCAGTTCTTC,CASSRLAGRRDEQFF
TRBJ2-7,NA,TRBV20-1,TRBD2,TGCAGTGCTAGGCCACTAGCGGGAGGGCCCAGCGAGCAGTACTTC,CSARPLAGGPSEQYF
TRBJ2-2,NA,TRBV4-2,NA,TGTGCCAGCAGTCGCTCTGGGGCCGGGGAGCTGTTTTTT,CASSRSGAGELFF
TRBJ2-3,many,TRBV27,TRBD1,TGTGCCAGCAGTCGGGACAGGGTGATAGATACGCAGTATTTT,CASSRDRVIDTQYF
TRBJ2-7,few,TRBV5-1,NA,TGCGCCAGCAGGTTCCTGCAGCGGGACGAGCAGTACTTC,CASRFLQRDEQYF
TRBJ2-1,few,TRBV29-1,NA,TGCAGCGCCGGCTGGGACCCCTCCTACAATGAGCAGTTCTTC,CSAGWDPSYNEQFF
TRBJ2-1,NA,TRBV5-4,NA,TGTGCCAGCAGCTTGGAAACGTCCTACAATGAGCAGTTCTTC,CASSLETSYNEQFF
TRBJ2-2,few,TRBV7-9,TRBD2,TGTGCCAGCAGCTCAACCCCCGGACTAGCGGAGGCGAACACCGGGGAGCTGTTTTTT,CASSSTPGLAEANTGELFF
TRBJ2-7,NA,TRBV5-1,TRBD1,TGCGCCAGCAGCGGCCGGGACAGGCCTTCTGACGAGCAGTACTTC,CASSGRDRPSDEQYF
TRBJ2-1,few,TRBV5-1,NA,TGCGCCAGCAGCCTGGGGGCGGGTTACGATGAGCAGTTCTTC,CASSLGAGYDEQFF
TRBJ2-5,NA,TRBV11-2,TRBD2,TGTGCCAGCAGCTGGGTTCGCGGGGGTAACCAAGAGACCCAGTACTTC,CASSWVRGGNQETQYF
TRBJ2-2,NA,TRBV29-1,TRBD1,TGCAGCGTTGAAGACCCACAGGGGACCGGGGAGCTGTTTTTT,CSVEDPQGTGELFF
TRBJ2-1,NA,TRBV9,NA,TGTGCCAGCAGCGCTGATCTTGGGGGACTGGCCAATGAGCAGTTCTTC,CASSADLGGLANEQFF
TRBJ1-3,NA,TRBV2,TRBD1,TGTGCCAGCAGTGACGCCGGGACAGCAGGAAACACCATATATTTT,CASSDAGTAGNTIYF
TRBJ2-7,NA,TRBV18,TRBD2,TGTGCCAGCTCACCTTCCGGACTAGCGGGAGCATCCTACGAGCAGTACTTC,CASSPSGLAGASYEQYF
TRBJ2-3,few,TRBV7-9,TRBD2,TGTGCCAGCAGCTTAGTTCCAGCGGGAGCGTCAGATACGCAGTATTTT,CASSLVPAGASDTQYF
TRBJ2-1,NA,TRBV6-6,TRBD2,TGTGCCAGCAGCGGACTAGCGGGACCGGGTGAGCAGTTCTTC,CASSGLAGPGEQFF
TRBJ2-1,NA,TRBV7-3,NA,TGTGCCAGCAGCTTAGAGCCAGGTTACAATGAGCAGTTCTTC,CASSLEPGYNEQFF
TRBJ2-2,few,TRBV29-1,NA,TGCAGCGTTTACGGGCTCAGTAACACCGGGGAGCTGTTTTTT,CSVYGLSNTGELFF
TRBJ1-5,few,TRBV5-1,NA,TGCGCCAGCAGCGAGGGATCAGGGTTAAGCAATCAGCCCCAGCATTTT,CASSEGSGLSNQPQHF
TRBJ1-1,NA,TRBV5-1,NA,TGCGCCAGCAGCCCCCTGGCAGGTTTGAACACTGAAGCTTTCTTT,CASSPLAGLNTEAFF
TRBJ2-1,NA,TRBV11-2,NA,TGTGCCAGCAGCTTAGGGGGGCTTGAGCAGTTCTTC,CASSLGGLEQFF
TRBJ2-7,few,TRBV12-3/TRBV12-4,TRBD1,TGTGCCAGCAGTTTGCCGGGACAGGGCGACGCGGCAGTGGGAGAGCAGTACTTC,CASSLPGQGDAAVGEQYF
TRBJ2-7,NA,TRBV4-3,NA,TGCGCCAGCAGCCATCAGACAGGTTACTACGAGCAGTACTTC,CASSHQTGYYEQYF
TRBJ2-3,NA,TRBV4-1,TRBD2,TGCGCCAGCAGCCAAGAGGAGCGGGAGTACACAGATACGCAGTATTTT,CASSQEEREYTDTQYF
TRBJ1-6,NA,TRBV5-1,NA,TGCGCCAGCAGCTTGGGTAGCCAGGGGAATTCACCCCTCCACTTT,CASSLGSQGNSPLHF
TRBJ2-1,NA,TRBV3-1,NA,TGTGCCAGCAGCATTCCCCCCTTGCTTGAGCAGTTCTTC,CASSIPPLLEQFF
TRBJ2-3,NA,TRBV25-1,NA,TGTGCCAGCAGTGCCGGGACCACAGATACGCAGTATTTT,CASSAGTTDTQYF
TRBJ1-2,NA,TRBV7-2,NA,TGTGCCAGCAGCTCAGGTGGAGGGTTGGCTGGCTACACCTTC,CASSSGGGLAGYTF
TRBJ2-3,many,TRBV5-1,TRBD1,TGCGCCAGCAGCTTACAGGGGGCTAGCACAGATACGCAGTATTTT,CASSLQGASTDTQYF
TRBJ1-1,NA,TRBV5-1,TRBD1,TGCGCCAGCAGCAGGGGGACAGTGGGGAACACTGAAGCTTTCTTT,CASSRGTVGNTEAFF
TRBJ2-3,few,TRBV5-1,NA,TGCGCCAGCAGCCGGGCGCACCCCCTCACAGATACGCAGTATTTT,CASSRAHPLTDTQYF
TRBJ1-1,few,TRBV20-1,NA,TGCAGTGCTAGGACACAGAGGGGCGGGAACACTGAAGCTTTCTTT,CSARTQRGGNTEAFF
TRBJ2-1,NA,TRBV3-1,TRBD1,TGTGCCAGCAGCCCACAGGGGGCATTTAAAGCGAATGAGCAGTTCTTC,CASSPQGAFKANEQFF
TRBJ1-2,NA,TRBV24-1,TRBD1,TGTGCCACCAGTGATAATCACAGGGGGCGATACTATGGCTACACCTTC,CATSDNHRGRYYGYTF
TRBJ2-3,few,TRBV15,TRBD1,TGTGCCACCAGCAAATGGGGACAGGTTATCACGGATACGCAGTATTTT,CATSKWGQVITDTQYF
TRBJ2-3,few,TRBV19,TRBD2,TGTGCCAGTAGTATAAGAGCGGGGAGCACAGATACGCAGTATTTT,CASSIRAGSTDTQYF
TRBJ2-5,NA,TRBV25-1,TRBD2,TGTGCCAGCAGTGACACTAGCGGGAGCGGGGAGACCCAGTACTTC,CASSDTSGSGETQYF